This T cell receptor (beta chain) was documented in a study of cytomegalovirus exposure and HLA in healthy donors. About the research overall: Ancestry clustering placed more than 65% of under 450 genotyped donors in the Caucasian-associated cluster. Study-level findings and limits: The records held CMV serostatus as the only immune exposure information. There was a cluster of highly shared sequence variants that was likely a sequencing artifact. Some V segments, including TRBV6-2 and TRBV6-3, were excluded as indistinguishable.

Primers included in the PCR were 60 Vbeta and 13 Jbeta primers. Assay: immunoSEQ multiplex PCR; the TCRdb copy retains only in-frame clones and omits some. Among roughly 150,000 clones listed, around 72% were seen once. Trimming cost V 0 bases and J 1 base; bases outside gene matches: 8. This CDR3 has 17 residues. Germline V gene lookup returns CDR1 SNHLY and CDR2 FYNNEI. Concerning this clone: Its antigen is not known.

Sequenced material: PBMCs. This sequence was found in a middle-aged man in good health and CMV-seronegative. V gene TRBV2 combines with J gene TRBJ1-1; 7 bases are a match to TRBD1. CDR3 protein: CASSEALGGQQNTEAFF. The CDR3, as DNA: TGTGCCAGCAGTGAAGCGCTTGGGGGACAGCAGAACACTGAAGCTTTCTTT.